These 6 T cell receptor beta chains were all obtained from the same sample, sequenced in a study of beta chain features in type 1 diabetes. The isolated RNA, all of it, was reverse transcribed, so expressed TCRB transcripts were what got sequenced. TCRdb's copy holds only in-frame clones and misses some; the assay was immunoSEQ multiplex PCR. The table lists around 450,000 clones, around 10% of them singletons. Sequencing was carried out using naive CD4+ T cells from blood. These receptors all stem from a young woman in good health.

The rearrangement uses TRBV4-2 and TRBJ1-3; unclear D gene. This CDR3 is 18 amino acids long. Per the germline V gene, CDR1 is LGHNA and CDR2 is YNFKEQ. Trimming took 0 bases from V and 0 from J, leaving 15 bases between them. CDR3 bases: TGTGCCAGCAGCCAAGACTACGAGATCAAGTACTCTGGAAACACCATATATTTT. Protein: CASSQDYEIKYSGNTIYF.

This clone was detected a few times. This chain joins TRBV7-3 and TRBJ1-4; 11 positions agree with TRBD1. With 4 bases clipped from V and 10 bases from J, the junction kept 2 bases outside the gene matches. Germline values: CDR1 SGHTA, CDR2 FQGTGA. This CDR3 region has 13 residues. The CDR3 spells CASSSDRGRKLFF. For the CDR3, the DNA is TGTGCCAGCAGCTCGGACAGGGGGCGAAAACTGTTTTTT.

This clone has just a few counts. The rearrangement links TRBV9 to TRBJ2-3; no firm D call. Trimming took off 2 bases at V and 11 bases at J, with 15 bases between the two ends. Germline CDR1 and CDR2: SGDLS and YYNGEE. The CDR3 has 13 amino acids. The CDR3 DNA sequence: TGTGCCAGCAGCGTTACTACAGAATCAGGGCAGTATTTT. The encoded protein is CASSVTTESGQYF.

This clone was seen a handful of times. This sequence joins TRBV25-1 and TRBJ2-1, with D perhaps TRBD1 (5 bases). This CDR3 has 14 amino acids. Trimming removed 8 bases from V and 4 bases from J, with 15 bases in between. CDR1 is MGHDK and CDR2 is SYGVNS in the germline V gene. CDR3 in amino acids: CASSQAGLYNEQFF. CDR3 coding DNA: TGTGCCAGCTCCCAGGCAGGGCTTTACAATGAGCAGTTCTTC.

The rearrangement links TRBV30 to TRBJ2-7; tentatively, D is TRBD1 (6 bases). The CDR3 length is 15 residues. V was pared by 4 bases and J by 0 bases, with 16 bases between. Germline-derived CDR1 and CDR2 are GTSNPN and SVGIG (reference sequence). The CDR3 loop reads CAWKDLRDNSYEQYF. DNA of the CDR3: TGTGCCTGGAAAGACCTCCGGGACAACTCCTACGAGCAGTACTTC. The full variable domain, its missing parts supplied by reference TRBV30 and TRBJ2-7, is SQTIHQWPATLVQPVGSPLSLECTVEGTSNPNLYWYRQAAGRGLQLLFYSVGIGQISSEVPQNLSASRPQDRQFILSSKKLLLSDSGFYLCAWKDLRDNSYEQYFGPGTRLTVT.

The rearrangement uses TRBV5-4 and TRBJ2-3; D could derive from TRBD1 or TRBD2 (5 bases each). Germline V gene data show CDR1 as SGHNT and CDR2 as YYREEE (reference sequence). With 4 bases removed from V and 0 bases from J, the gap between germline ends came to 21 bases. There are 18 residues in the CDR3. The CDR3 reads CASSRGSAGQTSTDTQYF. In DNA form, the CDR3 reads TGTGCCAGCAGCAGGGGCAGTGCGGGCCAAACTAGCACAGATACGCAGTATTTT.